These T cell receptor beta chains were read from a single sample in a study of blood T cell repertoires in COVID-19. Using immunoSEQ multiplex PCR, the repertoire was profiled, and TCRdb retains in-frame clones only, with some absent. The data show some 290,000 clones, around 92% seen once. The material sequenced was PBMCs or T cells enriched from blood (not recorded which). The source is a woman in her twenties or thirties who had recovered from COVID-19. Both conserved end residues are part of each CDR3. The D gene is left open where the match is weak. Clone sizes are given selectively: once, few, many, or a class where the clone is expanded.

D: TRBD1
V: TRBV5-1
size: NA
J: TRBJ1-3
DNA: TGCGCCAGCAGTTTTGGACAGGGCTATGGAAACACCATATATTTT
CDR3: CASSFGQGYGNTIYF

D: NA
V: TRBV6-2/TRBV6-3
size: NA
J: TRBJ1-2
DNA: TGTGCCAGCAGTTACAGGGACACCGGGCCCACCTTC
CDR3: CASSYRDTGPTF

D: TRBD1
V: TRBV29-1
size: NA
J: TRBJ1-1
DNA: TGCAGCGTGATGGGACAGGGGAACACTGAAGCTTTCTTT
CDR3: CSVMGQGNTEAFF

D: NA
V: TRBV11-2
size: NA
J: TRBJ2-7
DNA: TGTGCCAGCAGCTCCCCTCCGGGGGTGCCGTACGAGCAGTACTTC
CDR3: CASSSPPGVPYEQYF

D: NA
V: TRBV19
size: NA
J: TRBJ2-6
DNA: TGTGCCAGTAGTATAGGGCCGGGCTCTGGGGCCAACGTCCTGACTTTC
CDR3: CASSIGPGSGANVLTF

D: NA
V: TRBV5-1
size: NA
J: TRBJ2-2
DNA: TGCGCCAGCAGCTTAGGACAGACCACCGGGGAGCTGTTTTTT
CDR3: CASSLGQTTGELFF

D: TRBD1
V: TRBV5-1
size: NA
J: TRBJ2-7
DNA: TGCGCCAGCAGCTTTGGGTCAAACCGGGACAGGTCCTACGAGCAGTACTTC
CDR3: CASSFGSNRDRSYEQYF

D: NA
V: TRBV12-5
size: NA
J: TRBJ1-1
DNA: TGTGCTAGTGGTTCCTCGGGACAAAGTAACACTGAAGCTTTCTTT
CDR3: CASGSSGQSNTEAFF

D: NA
V: TRBV7-3
size: NA
J: TRBJ1-1
DNA: TGTGCCAGCAGCTTATCACAGATGAACACTGAAGCTTTCTTT
CDR3: CASSLSQMNTEAFF

D: NA
V: TRBV5-4
size: NA
J: TRBJ2-3
DNA: TGTGCCAGCAGCTTGGATGTGACAGGTGGCACAGATACGCAGTATTTT
CDR3: CASSLDVTGGTDTQYF

D: NA
V: TRBV28
size: NA
J: TRBJ1-5
DNA: TGTGCCAGCAATATCGTGGAGAGCAATCAGCCCCAGCATTTT
CDR3: CASNIVESNQPQHF

D: NA
V: TRBV5-1
size: NA
J: TRBJ1-5
DNA: TGCGCCAGCAGCTTGGACAGTGGCAATCAGCCCCAGCATTTT
CDR3: CASSLDSGNQPQHF

D: TRBD1
V: TRBV28
size: NA
J: TRBJ1-1
DNA: TGTGCCAGCAGTACAAGACAGGGCAAGAACACTGAAGCTTTCTTT
CDR3: CASSTRQGKNTEAFF

D: NA
V: TRBV18
size: NA
J: TRBJ1-3
DNA: TGTGCCAGCTCACCACTAGAGGTGGAAAACACCATATATTTT
CDR3: CASSPLEVENTIYF

D: NA
V: TRBV28
size: few
J: TRBJ2-7
DNA: TGTGCCAGCAGTTCTACCCGGTCCTACGAGCAGTACTTC
CDR3: CASSSTRSYEQYF

D: NA
V: TRBV5-1
size: NA
J: TRBJ1-1
DNA: TGCGCCAGCAGCTTGGAAAGTTTTGGGGCAGCTTTCTTT
CDR3: CASSLESFGAAFF

D: NA
V: TRBV9
size: NA
J: TRBJ1-2
DNA: TGTGCCAGCAGCGGGGGCAGGGGAAACCCCTATGGCTACACCTTC
CDR3: CASSGGRGNPYGYTF

D: TRBD2
V: TRBV18
size: NA
J: TRBJ2-7
DNA: TGTGCCAGCTCACCGGGTGGACTAGCGGGAGAGAAGTCCTACGAGCAGTACTTC
CDR3: CASSPGGLAGEKSYEQYF

D: NA
V: TRBV5-8
size: NA
J: TRBJ1-2
DNA: TGTGCCAGCAGCTTGGACAGCCTCTGGGGCTACACCTTC
CDR3: CASSLDSLWGYTF

D: NA
V: TRBV14
size: NA
J: TRBJ2-1
DNA: TGTGCCAGCAGCAAACGGCGGGACTACAATGAGCAGTTCTTC
CDR3: CASSKRRDYNEQFF

D: NA
V: TRBV24-1
size: NA
J: TRBJ2-7
DNA: TGTGCCACCAGTGTGGTGACAGAACCCTACGAGCAGTACTTC
CDR3: CATSVVTEPYEQYF

D: NA
V: TRBV28
size: NA
J: TRBJ1-1
DNA: TGTGCCAGCAGTTTCAATCCGGTGAACACTGAAGCTTTCTTT
CDR3: CASSFNPVNTEAFF

D: NA
V: TRBV6-5
size: NA
J: TRBJ2-1
DNA: TGTGCCACCGCCGCTGTGGCGGGCGGGAATGAGCAGTTCTTC
CDR3: CATAAVAGGNEQFF

D: TRBD2
V: TRBV2
size: NA
J: TRBJ2-1
DNA: TGTGCCAGCAGACTTGCTAGCGGAGGCTACAATGAGCAGTTCTTC
CDR3: CASRLASGGYNEQFF

D: TRBD1
V: TRBV24-1
size: NA
J: TRBJ2-7
DNA: TGTGCCACCAGTGATGGGGGACAGGGGGCGCATTACGAGCAGTACTTC
CDR3: CATSDGGQGAHYEQYF

D: NA
V: TRBV7-2
size: NA
J: TRBJ2-1
DNA: TGTGCCAGCAGCTTAGATGCGGGAATGAATGAGCAGTTCTTC
CDR3: CASSLDAGMNEQFF

D: TRBD1
V: TRBV30
size: NA
J: TRBJ2-7
DNA: TGTGCCTGGAGTACGGGACAGGGTAATAACTACGAGCAGTACTTC
CDR3: CAWSTGQGNNYEQYF

D: TRBD1
V: TRBV29-1
size: NA
J: TRBJ1-1
DNA: TGCAGCGTGCCGGGACAGGCAACCGGCACTGAAGCTTTCTTT
CDR3: CSVPGQATGTEAFF

D: NA
V: TRBV27
size: NA
J: TRBJ1-1
DNA: TGTGCCAGCGGGCGAAGGATGAACACTGAAGCTTTCTTT
CDR3: CASGRRMNTEAFF

D: NA
V: TRBV19
size: NA
J: TRBJ1-2
DNA: TGTGCCAGCGGGGGGTACGCGGGACATCGGCTTTTC
CDR3: CASGGYAGHRLF

D: TRBD1
V: TRBV29-1
size: once
J: TRBJ1-3
DNA: TGCAGCGTTGGGGGACAGGGGCTTGGAAACACCATATATTTT
CDR3: CSVGGQGLGNTIYF

D: TRBD1
V: TRBV7-2
size: NA
J: TRBJ2-7
DNA: TGTGCCAGCAGCCTTTTTGTTGGACAGGCCTGGACCACCTCCTACGAGCAGTACTTC
CDR3: CASSLFVGQAWTTSYEQYF

D: NA
V: TRBV2
size: NA
J: TRBJ1-1
DNA: TGTGCCAGCAGAGGGGTTGCCGGCACTGAAGCTTTCTTT
CDR3: CASRGVAGTEAFF

D: TRBD1
V: TRBV18
size: NA
J: TRBJ1-2
DNA: TGTGCCAGCCGCGCGGCAGGGGGCGAGTTGGACTATGGCTACACCTTC
CDR3: CASRAAGGELDYGYTF

D: TRBD2
V: TRBV19
size: once
J: TRBJ2-7
DNA: TGTGCCAGTAGTCTCCGGCAGCGGGAGGGCCTTCGGCAGTACTTC
CDR3: CASSLRQREGLRQYF

D: TRBD2
V: TRBV28
size: NA
J: TRBJ2-3
DNA: TGTGCCAGCAGTGTTTCACTAGCGGGCTATCGCACAGATACGCAGTATTTT
CDR3: CASSVSLAGYRTDTQYF

D: NA
V: TRBV25-1
size: NA
J: TRBJ1-2
DNA: TGTGCCAGCAGTGAATCGGGGGGACCAGGCCGTAACTATGGCTACACCTTC
CDR3: CASSESGGPGRNYGYTF

D: TRBD2
V: TRBV11-2
size: NA
J: TRBJ2-7
DNA: TGTGCCAGCAGCTTAGATTTAAGACTAGCAAACGAGCAGTACTTC
CDR3: CASSLDLRLANEQYF

D: NA
V: TRBV4-1
size: NA
J: TRBJ2-5
DNA: TGCGCCAGCAGCCAATGGAGTTCGGAGACCCAGTACTTC
CDR3: CASSQWSSETQYF

D: NA
V: TRBV28
size: NA
J: TRBJ1-3
DNA: TGTGCCAGCAGTTTATTCGGTTTCGCGGGAGAGGTGGGAAACACCATATATTTT
CDR3: CASSLFGFAGEVGNTIYF

D: TRBD2
V: TRBV12-5
size: few
J: TRBJ2-1
DNA: TGTGCTAGTGGTCTAGGACTAGCGGACTACAATGAGCAGTTCTTC
CDR3: CASGLGLADYNEQFF